A single T cell receptor beta chain is shown here with its context. Its specificity is not known. The source of the sample is a study of radiation and T cells in renal cell carcinoma. This CDR3 comprises 16 residues. The V and J ends lost 1 base and 1 base, in that order; junction bases with no gene match: 5. Germline V gene lookup returns CDR1 MNHNS and CDR2 SASEGT. Libraries were prepared by immunoSEQ multiplex PCR; TCRdb keeps only in-frame clonotypes and omits some of them. The sample lists about 77,000 clones, around four fifths occurring once. Study-level findings and limits: Without pretreatment biopsies, baseline tumor clonotype presence was undetermined.

Time point meaning: blood 4 weeks post-SBRT, at nephrectomy. This sample's treatment: 15 Gy SBRT to primary tumor, nephrectomy 4 weeks later. Nephrectomy followed 15 Gy stereotactic body radiation by 4 weeks. Serial blood draws occurred at baseline and 2 and 4 weeks post-SBRT. The tumor was a clear cell renal cell carcinoma. This sequence joins TRBV6-1 and TRBJ2-3, with 7 nucleotides matching TRBD2. This receptor was taken from a woman aged 55-69 years with renal cell carcinoma. This specimen consisted of blood, obtained from a patient whose treatment included radiotherapy and nephrectomy. CDR3 residues: CASSEVSGGRTDTQYF. In nucleotides, the CDR3 is TGTGCCAGCAGTGAAGTGTCGGGGGGACGCACAGATACGCAGTATTTT.